This record looks at one T cell receptor (beta chain) sequence and its context. Its antigen is not known. This entry belongs to a study of cytomegalovirus exposure and HLA in healthy donors. Unrecorded immune exposure was likely among donors, who were nominally healthy when sampled. Study-level findings and limits: Per a later analysis, HLA-associated TCR beta chains showed more clonal expansion than other, equally common TCR beta chains. CMV antigen specificity of three CMV-associated chains was confirmed in vitro.

The CDR3 loop spans 15 amino acids. V was pared by 1 base and J by 5 bases, with 14 bases between. Germline CDR1 SGHTA, CDR2 FQGNSA. PCR was performed using 60 Vbeta and 13 Jbeta primers. The protocol was immunoSEQ multiplex PCR, while the TCRdb copy is restricted to in-frame clones and leaves out a portion. The table records around 150,000 clones, about 81% of them present only once. J is TRBJ2-5 and V is TRBV7-2, with D tentatively TRBD2 (7 bases). The TCR was taken from a woman aged 45 to 65 in good health and CMV-seropositive. Sequencing was carried out using PBMCs. For the CDR3, the DNA is TGTGCCAGCAGCTTAGGGGGCGAGGGGGGGGAGACCCAGTACTTC. It translates to CASSLGGEGGETQYF.